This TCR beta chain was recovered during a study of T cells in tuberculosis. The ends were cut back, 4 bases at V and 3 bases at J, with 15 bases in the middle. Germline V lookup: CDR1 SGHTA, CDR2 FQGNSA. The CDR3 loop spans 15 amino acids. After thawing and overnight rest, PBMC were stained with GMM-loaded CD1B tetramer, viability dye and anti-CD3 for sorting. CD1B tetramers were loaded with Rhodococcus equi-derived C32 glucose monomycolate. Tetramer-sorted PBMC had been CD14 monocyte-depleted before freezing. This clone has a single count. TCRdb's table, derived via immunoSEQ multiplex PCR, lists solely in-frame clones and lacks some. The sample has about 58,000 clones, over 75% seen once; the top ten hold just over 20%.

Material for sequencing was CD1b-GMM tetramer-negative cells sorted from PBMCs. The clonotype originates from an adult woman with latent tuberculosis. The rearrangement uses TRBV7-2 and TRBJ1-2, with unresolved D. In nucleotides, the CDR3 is TGTGCCAGCAGCTCCTCGGTAGGACTCGACTATGGCTACACCTTC. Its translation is CASSSSVGLDYGYTF.